This T cell receptor beta chain came from a study of identical twins. Findings and limits, study-wide: With abundant cord blood beta clonotypes, insertions were fewer; memory repertoires showed no such pattern.

With template switching, a universal primer site was added, and the cDNA carried unique molecular identifiers. MiXCR was run by TCRdb on the 5' RACE reads, yielding one entry per CDR3 protein. This table holds roughly 250,000 distinct CDR3 sequences, about 7% found once. Trimming took 1 base from V and 2 from J, leaving 14 bases between them. The CDR3 extends over 17 amino acids. The germline V gene has CDR1 KGHSH and CDR2 LQKENI. This clonotype was seen more than once but under ten times. The antigen is not known. Separately, the same data were catalogued under a study of yellow fever vaccine responses in identical twins.

The sample was memory (CD45RO+) T cells sorted from blood. The sequence was collected from a woman aged 18-29 years in good health. This chain connects TRBV18 to TRBJ1-4; unclear D gene. The CDR3 loop is CASSPRIRGSTNEKLFF. The CDR3 DNA is TGTGCCAGCTCACCACGTATACGGGGTTCCACTAATGAAAAACTGTTTTTT.